A selection of T cell receptor beta chains follows, all from one sample in a study of blood T cell repertoires in COVID-19. Sequencing was performed with immunoSEQ multiplex PCR; in TCRdb, only in-frame clones are kept and a portion is missing. The profile covers about 160,000 clones, with approximately 84% appearing a single time and roughly 1% taken by the ten largest. Material: peripheral blood. The source of these receptors is a man in his forties with acute or convalescent COVID-19. Each CDR3 is given with its conserved first and last residue. A D gene is named only where the DNA matches it firmly. Clone size is not always given. Where it is, it says once, few, many or a class for expanded clones.

D gene	V gene	clone size	J gene	CDR3 DNA	CDR3 protein
-	TRBV29-1	-	TRBJ1-1	TGCAGCGTCGAGACAGAAATCAACACTGAAGCTTTCTTT	CSVETEINTEAFF
-	TRBV28	-	TRBJ2-7	TGTGCCAGCAGCCCTACAATCCTTGACAGCTACGAGCAGTACTTC	CASSPTILDSYEQYF
-	TRBV29-1	-	TRBJ1-1	TGCAGCGGGTGGCAATACACTGAAGCTTTCTTT	CSGWQYTEAFF
-	TRBV7-3	few	TRBJ1-5	TGTGCCAGCCTGCTTCCCATATCAGATCAGCCCCAGCATTTT	CASLLPISDQPQHF
-	TRBV25-1	-	TRBJ2-3	TGTGCCAGCAGTCCCGCGGGTGGCGGTAGCACAGATACGCAGTATTTT	CASSPAGGGSTDTQYF
-	TRBV19	-	TRBJ1-1	TGTGCCAGTAGTATAGGCGGGTCGGACACTGAAGCTTTCTTT	CASSIGGSDTEAFF
TRBD1	TRBV4-1	once	TRBJ2-1	TGCGCCAGCAGCCCCCTGGGGTATCAGTATAGGGGGCCTGAGCAGTTCTTC	CASSPLGYQYRGPEQFF
-	TRBV27	-	TRBJ1-2	TGTGCCAGCAGTTTATTAGGGGCGGGGGGCTACACCTTC	CASSLLGAGGYTF
TRBD1	TRBV28	-	TRBJ2-3	TGTGCCAGCAGTCCGACAGGGGCAGATACGCAGTATTTT	CASSPTGADTQYF
-	TRBV5-6	-	TRBJ1-2	TGTGCCAGCAGGGGAAGGACAGCTCCCTATGGCTACACCTTC	CASRGRTAPYGYTF
-	TRBV6-6	-	TRBJ1-4	TGTGCCAGCACCCTACGGGGGGGGGTAAATGAAAAACTGTTTTTT	CASTLRGGVNEKLFF
TRBD2	TRBV3-1/TRBV3-2	-	TRBJ2-1	TGTGCCAGCAGCCAAGACGGGGGGTTCGGGAATGAGCAGTTCTTC	CASSQDGGFGNEQFF
-	TRBV7-2	-	TRBJ2-3	TGTGCCAGCAGCTTAGTACAGGTCACAGATACGCAGTATTTT	CASSLVQVTDTQYF
-	TRBV7-8	-	TRBJ1-2	TGTGCCACGGGGGGGAACTATGGCTACACCTTC	CATGGNYGYTF
-	TRBV11-2	-	TRBJ1-2	TGTGCCAGCAGCTTAGATCACGGTTATGGCTACACCTTC	CASSLDHGYGYTF
-	TRBV30	-	TRBJ1-6	TGTGCCTGGAGTTTCGGGGGCTCCTATAATTCACCCCTCCACTTT	CAWSFGGSYNSPLHF
-	TRBV5-1	once	TRBJ1-1	TGCGCCAGCAGCCTGACACGGAACACTGAAGCTTTCTTT	CASSLTRNTEAFF
-	TRBV2	-	TRBJ1-5	TGTGCCACACGCGGGAACACCAGGGAGCCCCAGCATTTT	CATRGNTREPQHF
-	TRBV5-4	-	TRBJ2-5	TGTGCCAGCAGCTCCAGACAAGCCGAAGAGACCCAGTACTTC	CASSSRQAEETQYF
TRBD1	TRBV27	-	TRBJ1-1	TGTGCCAGCAGATTCCAGGGGGTCGGCAACACTGAAGCTTTCTTT	CASRFQGVGNTEAFF
-	TRBV18	-	TRBJ1-6	TGTGCCAGCTCACTTAACAGGGCCGGTAATTCACCCCTCCACTTT	CASSLNRAGNSPLHF
-	TRBV7-3	-	TRBJ2-6	TGTGCCAGCAGCACCAGCTCTGGGGCCAACGTCCTGACTTTC	CASSTSSGANVLTF
TRBD1	TRBV7-8	-	TRBJ1-2	TGTGCCAGCAGCCAAAACCGGCGACAGGGGGTGGAGGGCTACACCTTC	CASSQNRRQGVEGYTF
-	TRBV30	-	TRBJ1-5	TGTGCCTGGAGTGGTCAGGGAGGAGGACAGCCCCAGCATTTT	CAWSGQGGGQPQHF
TRBD1	TRBV5-1	-	TRBJ1-1	TGCGCCAGCAGCTTGGGGGGACAGGGTAATGAAGCTTTCTTT	CASSLGGQGNEAFF
-	TRBV19	-	TRBJ1-5	TGTGCCGGTTCGCAGGGCCATAGCAATCAGCCCCAGCATTTT	CAGSQGHSNQPQHF
TRBD2	TRBV2	-	TRBJ2-1	TGTGCCAGCAGTGGGGGGGGCAATGAGCAGTTCTTC	CASSGGGNEQFF
-	TRBV9	-	TRBJ1-1	TGTGCCAGCAGCGAAGGGGGTTACACTGAAGCTTTCTTT	CASSEGGYTEAFF
-	TRBV7-8	-	TRBJ1-1	TGTGCCAGCAGCTTAATAGGGGACACTGAAGCTTTCTTT	CASSLIGDTEAFF
TRBD1	TRBV4-3	-	TRBJ1-5	TGCGCCAGCAGCCAAGAACAGGGGATCCAGCCCCAGCATTTT	CASSQEQGIQPQHF
-	TRBV5-1	-	TRBJ2-2	TGCGCCAGCAGCTTGATGACAGGCACCGGGGAGCTGTTTTTT	CASSLMTGTGELFF
TRBD1	TRBV2	once	TRBJ1-5	TGTGCCAGCAGTGGCCAGGGGGCGGGCAATCAGCCCCAGCATTTT	CASSGQGAGNQPQHF
TRBD1	TRBV14	few	TRBJ1-2	TGTGCCAGCAGCGAAGGGGGACAGGGGTCTTGGGGCTACACCTTC	CASSEGGQGSWGYTF
-	TRBV5-1	-	TRBJ1-6	TGCGCCAGCAGCTTGGTACAGGAAAATTCACCCCTCCACTTT	CASSLVQENSPLHF
-	TRBV6-1	many	TRBJ1-1	TGTGCCAGCAGTGAGGTCACAGAGGGCGCTGAAGCTTTCTTT	CASSEVTEGAEAFF
-	TRBV4-2	-	TRBJ2-7	TGTGCCAGCAGACCGGACAGCTCCTACGAGCAGTACTTC	CASRPDSSYEQYF
-	TRBV7-3	once	TRBJ1-1	TGTGCCAGCAGCTTTGGAGCGAACACTGAAGCTTTCTTT	CASSFGANTEAFF
-	TRBV30	-	TRBJ1-1	TGTGCCTGGAGTGTCCGCAGGGGCACTGAAGCTTTCTTT	CAWSVRRGTEAFF
TRBD1	TRBV27	-	TRBJ2-3	TGTGCCAGCAGTCCGGGACAGGGGACTAGCACAGATACGCAGTATTTT	CASSPGQGTSTDTQYF
-	TRBV27	-	TRBJ2-5	TGTGCCAGCAGTTTTCCAATTTCGTTGACAGGTGGATGGGCAGATGGACAAGAGACCCAGTACTTC	CASSFPISLTGGWADGQETQYF
-	TRBV12-3/TRBV12-4	-	TRBJ2-2	TGTGCCAGCAGATCTTCTACCGGGGAGCTGTTTTTT	CASRSSTGELFF
-	TRBV2	-	TRBJ1-2	TGTGCCAGCCAGTTAGCGGATGGCTACACCTTC	CASQLADGYTF
TRBD1	TRBV5-1	once	TRBJ2-7	TGCGCCAGCAGCTACTACGGGGGGACAGGGAATCACGAGCAGTACTTC	CASSYYGGTGNHEQYF
TRBD1	TRBV28	-	TRBJ1-1	TGTGCCACTACCCAGGGGGCCCCTGAAGCTTTCTTT	CATTQGAPEAFF
-	TRBV20-1	-	TRBJ1-1	TGCAGTGCTAGTGTCAAGGGGGGGGCTACTGAAGCTTTCTTT	CSASVKGGATEAFF
-	TRBV6-2/TRBV6-3	few	TRBJ1-5	TGTGCCAGCAGTTACAGGCCGGGGCAGCCCCAGCATTTT	CASSYRPGQPQHF
TRBD1	TRBV24-1	few	TRBJ2-3	TGTGCCACCAGTGACCCCGGGACAGGGTGGACAGATACGCAGTATTTT	CATSDPGTGWTDTQYF
-	TRBV4-1	-	TRBJ1-2	TGCGCCAGCAGCCACCTACCAGGACAGACGACCTATGGCTACACCTTC	CASSHLPGQTTYGYTF
-	TRBV6-4	-	TRBJ1-5	TGTGCCAGCAGTGACGGGGGGGATCAGCCCCAGCATTTT	CASSDGGDQPQHF
-	TRBV7-9	once	TRBJ1-2	TGTGCCAGCAGCCCCTCTGGAGGTGGCTATGGCTACACCTTC	CASSPSGGGYGYTF
TRBD2	TRBV3-1/TRBV3-2	-	TRBJ2-1	TGTGCCAGCAGCCAGCCTAGCGGGGGGGCAAATGAGCAGTTCTTC	CASSQPSGGANEQFF
-	TRBV6-2/TRBV6-3	-	TRBJ1-1	TGTGCCAGCAGTTTTGGAGGGACTGAAGCTTTCTTT	CASSFGGTEAFF
-	TRBV18	-	TRBJ2-5	TGTGCCAGCTCACCAAAAAATAGCTTGGAGACCCAGTACTTC	CASSPKNSLETQYF
-	TRBV2	-	TRBJ2-1	TGTGCCAGCAGTACGACTACAATGTCCTACAATGAGCAGTTCTTC	CASSTTTMSYNEQFF
-	TRBV9	-	TRBJ1-1	TGTGCCAGCAGCGCGGGGCGGGAAGGAGGGTGGAACACTGAAGCTTTCTTT	CASSAGREGGWNTEAFF
-	TRBV12-2	-	TRBJ1-6	TGTGCAAGTCGCTTAGCTGCCAGGTATAATTCACCCCTCCACTTT	CASRLAARYNSPLHF
TRBD1	TRBV9	-	TRBJ2-2	TGTGCCAGCACCCGGGACAGGAGCACCGGGGAGCTGTTTTTT	CASTRDRSTGELFF
TRBD2	TRBV10-1	-	TRBJ2-7	TGCGCCAGCAGACCCTCTAGCGGAACCCCCTACGAGCAGTACTTC	CASRPSSGTPYEQYF
TRBD1	TRBV19	once	TRBJ1-4	TGTGCCAGTAGCCGGGACAGCAATGAAAAACTGTTTTTT	CASSRDSNEKLFF
TRBD1	TRBV7-3	-	TRBJ1-1	TGTGCCAGCAGCTTGGGACAGGGTTGGATCACTGAAGCTTTCTTT	CASSLGQGWITEAFF